This TCR beta chain was recovered during a study of CD8 T cells in ankylosing spondylitis. The study's findings and limits: Reportedly, matched ankylosing spondylitis synovial fluid was significantly enriched for disease-linked clones. Roughly 8 highly homologous variants made up a TCR beta motif that seemed to typify ankylosing spondylitis blood. CD8+ cells made up the disease-linked clones, which were relatively rare in peripheral blood.

Details on this clonotype: Antigen: not known. This may stem from a read error, because a much larger clone lies one nucleotide away. This CDR3 is missing its conserved last phenylalanine or tryptophan, likely due to a read error.

V lost 2 bases to trimming and J lost 4 bases, with 17 bases between them. CDR3 size: 16 residues. With molecular barcodes, quantitative 5'-RACE was used to make the TCR beta libraries. TCRdb re-called the 5' RACE reads with MiXCR, one entry per CDR3 protein. Here the sample spans 250,000 to 300,000 distinct CDR3 sequences, 20% being singletons. Source material: blood, either unsorted or a sorted T cell fraction (not recorded which). The sequence came from a male donor with ankylosing spondylitis or in good health (not recorded which). This chain connects TRBV12-3 or TRBV12-4 to TRBJ1-1; maybe TRBD1 (5 bases). The CDR3 DNA reads TGTGCCAGCAGTTTATTTCTGATACAGGTTGGCACTGAAGCTTTCCTT. The encoded protein is CASSLFLIQVGTEAFL.